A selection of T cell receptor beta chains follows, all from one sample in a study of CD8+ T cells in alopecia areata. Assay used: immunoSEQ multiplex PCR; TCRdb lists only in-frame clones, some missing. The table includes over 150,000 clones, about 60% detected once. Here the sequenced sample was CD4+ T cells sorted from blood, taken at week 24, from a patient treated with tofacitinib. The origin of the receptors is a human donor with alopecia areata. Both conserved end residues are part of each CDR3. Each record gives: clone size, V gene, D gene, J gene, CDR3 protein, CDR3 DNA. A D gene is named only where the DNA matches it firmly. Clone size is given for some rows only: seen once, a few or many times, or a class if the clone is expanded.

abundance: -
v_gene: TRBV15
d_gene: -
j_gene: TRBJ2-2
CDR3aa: CATSVGGELFF
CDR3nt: TGTGCCACCAGTGTGGGCGGGGAGCTGTTTTTT

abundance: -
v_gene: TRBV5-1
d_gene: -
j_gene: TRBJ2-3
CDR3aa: CASSRTTGPTDTQYF
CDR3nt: TGCGCCAGCAGCCGAACCACAGGGCCCACAGATACGCAGTATTTT

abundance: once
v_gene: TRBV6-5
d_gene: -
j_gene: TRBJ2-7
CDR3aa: CASSYSSRGEQYF
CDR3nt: TGTGCCAGCAGTTACTCCTCGCGGGGCGAGCAGTACTTC

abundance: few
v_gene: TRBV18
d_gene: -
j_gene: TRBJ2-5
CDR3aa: CASSPQETQYF
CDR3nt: TGTGCCAGCTCACCACAAGAGACCCAGTACTTC

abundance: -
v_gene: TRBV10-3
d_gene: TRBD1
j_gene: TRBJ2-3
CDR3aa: CASIQGAGDTQYF
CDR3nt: TGTGCCAGTATACAGGGGGCAGGAGATACGCAGTATTTT

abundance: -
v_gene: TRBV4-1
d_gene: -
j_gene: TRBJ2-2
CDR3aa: CASSPPTGAPPGELFF
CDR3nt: TGCGCCAGCAGCCCGCCAACTGGGGCCCCCCCCGGGGAGCTGTTTTTT

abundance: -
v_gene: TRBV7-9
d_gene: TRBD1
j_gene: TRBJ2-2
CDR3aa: CASSTQGANTGELFF
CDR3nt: TGTGCCAGCAGCACGCAGGGGGCCAACACCGGGGAGCTGTTTTTT

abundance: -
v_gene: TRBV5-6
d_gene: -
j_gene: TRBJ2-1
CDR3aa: CASSSTDNEQFF
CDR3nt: TGTGCCAGCAGCTCCACTGACAATGAGCAGTTCTTC

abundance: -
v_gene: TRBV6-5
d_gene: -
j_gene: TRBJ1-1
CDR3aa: CASSSDRQNTEAFF
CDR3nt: TGTGCCAGCAGTTCCGATCGACAGAACACTGAAGCTTTCTTT

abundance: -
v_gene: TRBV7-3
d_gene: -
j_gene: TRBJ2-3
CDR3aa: CASSPTSPFSGDDTQYF
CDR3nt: TGTGCCAGCAGCCCTACTAGTCCTTTTTCGGGAGACGATACGCAGTATTTT

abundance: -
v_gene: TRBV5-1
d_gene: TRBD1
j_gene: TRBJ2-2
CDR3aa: CASSPGTGGTGELFF
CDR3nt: TGCGCCAGCAGCCCGGGGACAGGAGGCACCGGGGAGCTGTTTTTT

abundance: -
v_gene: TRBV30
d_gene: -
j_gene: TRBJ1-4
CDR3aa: CAWSVLGEKLFF
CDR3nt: TGTGCCTGGAGTGTACTTGGCGAAAAGCTGTTTTTT

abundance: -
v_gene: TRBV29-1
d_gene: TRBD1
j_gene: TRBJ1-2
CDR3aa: CSVGDRALNYGYTF
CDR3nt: TGCAGCGTAGGGGACAGGGCACTTAACTATGGCTACACCTTC

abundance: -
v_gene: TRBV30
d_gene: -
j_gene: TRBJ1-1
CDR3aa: CAWIAWGPGTEAFF
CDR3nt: TGTGCCTGGATTGCGTGGGGCCCCGGGACTGAAGCTTTCTTT

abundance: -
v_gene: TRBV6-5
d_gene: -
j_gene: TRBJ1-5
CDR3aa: CASIICNPQHF
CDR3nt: TGTGCCAGCATAATTTGCAATCCCCAGCATTTT

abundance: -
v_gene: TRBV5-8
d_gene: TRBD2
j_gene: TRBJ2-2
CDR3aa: CASSLALASSGELFF
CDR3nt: TGTGCCAGCAGCTTGGCACTAGCGTCTTCCGGGGAGCTGTTTTTT

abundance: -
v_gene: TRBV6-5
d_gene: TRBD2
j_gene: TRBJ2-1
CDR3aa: CASRGGGLYNEQFF
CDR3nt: TGTGCCAGCAGGGGCGGGGGGTTGTACAATGAGCAGTTCTTC

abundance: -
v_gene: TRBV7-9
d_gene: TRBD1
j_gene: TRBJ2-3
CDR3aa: CASSLSQGTDTQYF
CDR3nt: TGTGCCAGCAGCTTATCACAGGGGACAGATACGCAGTATTTT

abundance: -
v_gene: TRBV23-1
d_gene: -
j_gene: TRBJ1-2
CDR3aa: CASSQSGRGYGYTF
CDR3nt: TGCGCCAGCAGTCAGAGCGGCAGGGGCTATGGCTACACCTTC

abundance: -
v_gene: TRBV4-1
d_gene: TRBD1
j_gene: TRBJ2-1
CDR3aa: CASSQVLALGQGPYNEQFF
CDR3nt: TGCGCCAGCAGCCAAGTCCTAGCGCTGGGACAGGGTCCCTACAATGAGCAGTTCTTC

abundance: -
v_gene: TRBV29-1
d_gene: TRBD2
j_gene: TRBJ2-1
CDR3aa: CSVGVAGGTHSYNEQFF
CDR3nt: TGCAGCGTTGGGGTAGCGGGGGGGACCCACTCCTACAATGAGCAGTTCTTC

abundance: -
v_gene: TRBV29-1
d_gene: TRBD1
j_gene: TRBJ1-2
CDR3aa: CSAEGTGGGGYTF
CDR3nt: TGCAGCGCCGAAGGGACAGGGGGCGGGGGCTACACCTTC

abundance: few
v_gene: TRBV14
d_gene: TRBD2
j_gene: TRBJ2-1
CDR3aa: CASSQVGYAGGYNEQFF
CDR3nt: TGTGCCAGCAGCCAAGTCGGATACGCGGGAGGCTACAATGAGCAGTTCTTC

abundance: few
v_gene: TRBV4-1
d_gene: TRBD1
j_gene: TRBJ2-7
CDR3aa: CASSQENNRGFTGEQYF
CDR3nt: TGCGCCAGCAGCCAAGAGAATAACAGGGGTTTTACAGGCGAGCAGTACTTC

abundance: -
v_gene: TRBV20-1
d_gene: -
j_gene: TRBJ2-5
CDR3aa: CSALGPETQYF
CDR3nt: TGCAGTGCTCTGGGTCCGGAGACCCAGTACTTC

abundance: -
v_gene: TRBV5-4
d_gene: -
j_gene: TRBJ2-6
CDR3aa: CASSLVAEPSGANVLTF
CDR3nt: TGTGCCAGCAGCTTGGTGGCGGAACCCTCTGGGGCCAACGTCCTGACTTTC

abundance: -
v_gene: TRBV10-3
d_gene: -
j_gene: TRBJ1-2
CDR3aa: CAIKRDPDGYTF
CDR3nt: TGTGCCATCAAAAGGGACCCTGATGGCTACACCTTC

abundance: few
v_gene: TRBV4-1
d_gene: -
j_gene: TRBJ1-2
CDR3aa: CASSLLSLPGPRNYGYTF
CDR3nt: TGCGCCAGCAGCCTACTTTCGCTCCCGGGGCCGCGGAACTATGGCTACACCTTC

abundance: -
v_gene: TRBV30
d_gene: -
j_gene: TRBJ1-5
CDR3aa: CAWSSQGIPNQPQHF
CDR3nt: TGTGCCTGGAGCAGTCAGGGGATTCCCAATCAGCCCCAGCATTTT

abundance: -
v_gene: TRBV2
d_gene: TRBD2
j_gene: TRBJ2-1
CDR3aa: CASSAGLGRGNEQFF
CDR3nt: TGTGCCAGCAGTGCAGGACTAGGGAGGGGCAATGAGCAGTTCTTC

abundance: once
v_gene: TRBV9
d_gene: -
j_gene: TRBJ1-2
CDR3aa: CASSVEYGGQGSYGYTF
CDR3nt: TGTGCCAGCAGCGTAGAGTATGGAGGGCAGGGCAGCTATGGCTACACCTTC

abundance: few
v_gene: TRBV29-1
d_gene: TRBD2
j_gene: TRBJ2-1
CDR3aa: CSVIGLAGGLNEQFF
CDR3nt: TGCAGCGTTATCGGACTAGCGGGGGGCTTAAATGAGCAGTTCTTC

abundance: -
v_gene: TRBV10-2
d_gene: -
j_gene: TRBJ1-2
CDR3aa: CASSPKRMEGYTF
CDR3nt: TGCGCCAGCAGTCCGAAAAGAATGGAGGGCTACACCTTC

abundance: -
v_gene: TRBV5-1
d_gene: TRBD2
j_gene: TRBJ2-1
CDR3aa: CASSLLSGEGNEQFF
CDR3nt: TGCGCCAGCAGCTTGCTTAGCGGGGAGGGGAATGAGCAGTTCTTC

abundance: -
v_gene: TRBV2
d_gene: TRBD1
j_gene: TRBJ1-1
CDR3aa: CASSRDRNTEAFF
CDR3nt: TGTGCCAGCAGCAGGGACAGGAACACTGAAGCTTTCTTT

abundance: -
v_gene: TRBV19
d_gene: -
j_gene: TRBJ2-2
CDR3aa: CASSIDSSNTGELFF
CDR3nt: TGTGCCAGTAGTATAGACAGTTCGAACACCGGGGAGCTGTTTTTT

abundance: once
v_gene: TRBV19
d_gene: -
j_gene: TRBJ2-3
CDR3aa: CATIEGSGTSTDTQYF
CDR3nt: TGTGCCACCATAGAGGGATCAGGGACTAGCACAGATACGCAGTATTTT

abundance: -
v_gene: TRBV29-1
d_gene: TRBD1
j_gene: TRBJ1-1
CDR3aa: CSVGQVSAGTEAFF
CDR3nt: TGCAGCGTCGGACAGGTGTCGGCGGGAACTGAAGCTTTCTTT

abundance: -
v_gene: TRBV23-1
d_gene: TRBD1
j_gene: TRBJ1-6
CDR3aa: CASSQVGRTGFNSPLHF
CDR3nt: TGCGCCAGCAGTCAAGTGGGTCGGACAGGGTTCAATTCACCCCTCCACTTT

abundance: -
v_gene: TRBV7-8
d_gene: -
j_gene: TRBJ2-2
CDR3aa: CASKKRSANTGELFF
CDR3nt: TGTGCCAGCAAAAAGCGTTCTGCGAACACCGGGGAGCTGTTTTTT

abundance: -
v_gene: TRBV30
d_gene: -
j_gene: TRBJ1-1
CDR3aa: CAWIPRTKSAFF
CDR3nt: TGTGCCTGGATTCCCAGGACGAAATCAGCTTTCTTT

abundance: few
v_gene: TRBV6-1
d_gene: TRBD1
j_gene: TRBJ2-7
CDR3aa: CASSSPGTGVYEQYF
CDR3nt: TGTGCCAGCAGTTCCCCCGGGACAGGGGTCTACGAGCAGTACTTC